The sequence of this T cell receptor (beta chain) was determined in a study of neurological immune-mediated disorders. The CDR3 consists of 15 residues. V was trimmed by 3 bases and J by 1 base, leaving 9 bases between them. Germline CDR1 ENHRY, CDR2 SYGVKD. In its sample, this clonotype was seen many times. Each CDR3 protein gets one entry after TCRdb re-called the 5' RACE reads with MiXCR. Here the sample spans approximately 37,000 distinct CDR3 sequences, under 4% being singletons. Described time point: longitudinal time-point 1 (baseline). Sequencing was performed on PBMCs. The chain couples TRBV10-3 to TRBJ2-2; D remains ambiguous. The TCR comes from a woman in her fifties or sixties with multiple sclerosis. The DNA of the CDR3 is TGTGCCATCAGTGAAGGGCAGATGAACACCGGGGAGCTGTTTTTT. It is translated as CAISEGQMNTGELFF.